Shown below are 19 T cell receptor beta chains from a single sample sequenced in a study of shared clonotypes between healthy human individuals. Measured with immunoSEQ multiplex PCR; TCRdb has only the in-frame clones, and not every one. The sample holds around 350,000 clones, more than 60% seen once. Sequences were obtained from memory CD4+ T cells sorted from blood. Subset here: CD45RA-negative fraction. The receptor source for this set is a man aged 30-40 years in good health.

V is TRBV6-6 and J is TRBJ2-1; D is possibly TRBD2 (6 bases). Germline loops: CDR1 MNHNY, CDR2 SVGAGI (reference sequence). The CDR3 contains 14 residues. V shed 1 base and J shed 7 bases, with 11 bases lying between them. CDR3 sequence: CASSYFLAPNEQFF. The DNA of the CDR3 is TGTGCCAGCAGTTACTTCCTAGCGCCGAATGAGCAGTTCTTC.

The chain employs TRBV27 and TRBJ2-5; D is ambiguous. With 0 bases removed from V and 6 bases from J, the gap between germline ends came to 11 bases. Germline-derived CDR1 and CDR2 are MNHEY and SMNVEV (reference sequence). This CDR3 has 14 residues. CDR3 nucleotide sequence: TGTGCCAGCAGTTTATCCGGACCGCGGCAGACCCAGTACTTC. This sequence encodes CASSLSGPRQTQYF.

This clone showed up just a few times. V gene TRBV12-1 combines with J gene TRBJ2-6; the DNA was not compared with TRBD1, the D call given in the table. TRBV12-1 is given as a pseudogene. There are 19 residues in the CDR3. The CDR3 loop reads CASSFGTGEWESGANVLTF. Written as DNA, the CDR3 is TGTGCCAGCAGCTTTGGGACAGGGGAATGGGAATCTGGGGCCAACGTCCTGACTTTC.

Comments on this clone: Other DNA sequences in this specimen translate into the identical CDR3. The gene calls are TRBV27 and TRBJ2-7; 10 positions agree with TRBD1. The length of the CDR3 is 14 residues. Trimming removed 4 bases from V and 4 bases from J; junction bases left unmatched: 4. Germline loops: CDR1 MNHEY, CDR2 SMNVEV (reference sequence). The CDR3 sequence: CASSWRQGAYEQYF. The CDR3 DNA is TGTGCCAGCAGTTGGCGACAGGGGGCATACGAGCAGTACTTC.

This rearrangement joins TRBV7-2 to TRBJ1-2, with D uncertain. CDR3 size: 15 residues. The ends were cut back, 5 bases at V and 0 bases at J, with 13 bases in the middle. Looked up from germline, CDR1 is SGHTA and CDR2 is FQGNSA. CDR3 DNA sequence: TGTGCCAGCAGCCCCATGGGGTCAGCTAACTATGGCTACACCTTC. It is translated as CASSPMGSANYGYTF. Complete variable domain (other parts from reference TRBV7-2 and TRBJ1-2): GAGVSQSPSNKVTEKGKDVELRCDPISGHTALYWYRQSLGQGLEFLIYFQGNSAPDKSGLPSDRFSAERTGGSVSTLTIQRTQQEDSAVYLCASSPMGSANYGYTFGSGTRLTVV.

The chain has TRBV28 and TRBJ1-4; TRBD1 might be the D (6 bases). CDR3 size: 13 residues. The germline V and J ends were trimmed by 5 bases and 9 bases, with 13 bases remaining between them. Germline V gene lookup returns CDR1 MDHEN and CDR2 SYDVKM. CDR3 sequence: CASSPGTFQKLFF. The DNA for the CDR3 is TGTGCCAGCAGTCCCGGGACATTTCAAAAACTGTTTTTT. Supplemented by reference TRBV28 and TRBJ1-4, the full variable domain reads DVKVTQSSRYLVKRTGEKVFLECVQDMDHENMFWYRQDPGLGLRLIYFSYDVKMKEKGDIPEGYSVSREKKERFSLILESASTNQTSMYLCASSPGTFQKLFFGSGTQLSVL.

The chain couples TRBV2 to TRBJ1-5, with TRBD1 as a possible D gene (5 bases). Germline CDR1 is SNHLY and CDR2 is FYNNEI. The CDR3 spans 16 residues. Trimming stripped 6 bases from V and 0 bases from J, with 15 bases between. Here the CDR3 reads CASSDGQTYSNQPQHF. CDR3 DNA sequence: TGTGCCAGCAGCGACGGACAAACGTATAGCAATCAGCCCCAGCATTTT.

The chain recombines TRBV6-5 with TRBJ2-5; no reliable D call. The germline V gene encodes CDR1 MNHEY and CDR2 SVGAGI. V lost 2 bases, J lost 10 bases, and 17 bases lay in between. This CDR3 region has 14 residues. CDR3 in DNA: TGTGCCAGCAGTTACGGTCCCCAAAGTACGAACCAGTACTTC. It specifies CASSYGPQSTNQYF.

The chain links TRBV7-3 to TRBJ1-4, with D unresolved. V shed 6 bases and J shed 5 bases, with 10 bases lying between them. There are 13 residues in the CDR3. The V gene's germline CDR1 is SGHTA and CDR2 FQGTGA. This CDR3 is CASSDRPNEKLFF. CDR3 DNA: TGTGCCAGCAGTGACCGGCCGAATGAAAAACTGTTTTTT.

The V call is TRBV28, the J call TRBJ2-7; unclear D gene. The CDR3 is 12 amino acids. Trimming shortened V by 3 bases and J by 4 bases, and 7 bases separated the two germline ends. Germline V lookup: CDR1 MDHEN, CDR2 SYDVKM. The CDR3 reads CASSFGIYEQYF. The CDR3 DNA reads TGTGCCAGCAGTTTTGGGATTTACGAGCAGTACTTC. The full variable domain, in which reference TRBV28 and TRBJ2-7 provide the parts outside the CDR3, is DVKVTQSSRYLVKRTGEKVFLECVQDMDHENMFWYRQDPGLGLRLIYFSYDVKMKEKGDIPEGYSVSREKKERFSLILESASTNQTSMYLCASSFGIYEQYFGPGTRLTVT.

This chain joins TRBV28 and TRBJ2-4; D is ambiguous. Trimming cost V 3 bases and J 2 bases, with 11 bases left between them. In germline, CDR1 is MDHEN, CDR2 SYDVKM. The CDR3 totals 15 residues. The CDR3: CASSLSGETKNIQYF. In DNA, the CDR3 is TGTGCCAGCAGTTTGTCCGGTGAAACCAAAAACATTCAGTACTTC.

There are a few counts of this clone. V gene TRBV2 combines with J gene TRBJ1-2, with a weak D call TRBD1 (5 bases). The CDR3 is 15 residues long. V lost 6 bases and J 0 bases, leaving 14 bases between the germline ends. CDR1 and CDR2 (germline): SNHLY, FYNNEI. The CDR3 is CASSYLTEPNYGYTF. The CDR3 DNA follows: TGTGCCAGCAGCTACCTGACAGAACCTAACTATGGCTACACCTTC.

The chain is built from TRBV25-1 and TRBJ2-2, with D possibly matching TRBD2 (5 bases). The CDR3 runs to 16 residues. Trimming pared 5 bases from V and 2 bases from J, leaving 15 bases between. Germline loops: CDR1 MGHDK, CDR2 SYGVNS. CDR3 loop: CASSTTSQSNTGELFF. The CDR3 DNA is TGTGCCAGCAGTACAACTAGTCAGTCCAACACCGGGGAGCTGTTTTTT.

This clone was detected many times. The chain recombines TRBV2 with TRBJ2-7, with a weak D call TRBD2 (5 bases). This CDR3 contains 14 residues. In germline, CDR1 is SNHLY, CDR2 FYNNEI. Trimming took off 3 bases at V and 3 bases at J, with 12 bases between the two ends. The CDR3, as DNA: TGTGCCAGCAGTGAGGGAAGGCGGGTCTACGAGCAGTACTTC. Protein: CASSEGRRVYEQYF.

The rearrangement joins TRBV6-5 to TRBJ2-7, with 10 bases fitting TRBD2. In germline, CDR1 is MNHEY, CDR2 SVGAGI. This CDR3 has 14 amino acids. The V and J ends lost 5 bases and 4 bases, in that order; junction bases with no gene match: 5. CDR3 DNA: TGTGCCAGCAGTGCAGCGGGAGGGCCATACGAGCAGTACTTC. It yields the protein CASSAAGGPYEQYF.

The CDR3 sequence is CASSYGTVGVGELFF. CDR3 DNA: TGCGCCAGCAGCTACGGGACGGTTGGAGTCGGGGAGCTGTTTTTT. The chain carries TRBV5-1 and TRBJ2-2; D may be TRBD1 or TRBD2 (5 bases each). Trimming left V 3 bases short and J 7 bases short, with 16 bases between. Germline V gene data show CDR1 as SGHRS and CDR2 as YFSETQ. The CDR3 has 15 residues.

J is TRBJ2-3 and V is TRBV2; 11 nucleotides agree with TRBD1. CDR3 size: 13 residues. The J segment lost 4 bases and the V segment lost 8 bases, leaving 2 bases of the junction unmatched. CDR1 and CDR2 from the germline V gene are SNHLY and FYNNEI. The CDR3 DNA follows: TGTGCCAGCGGACAGGGGGCAGCAGATACGCAGTATTTT. Its translation is CASGQGAADTQYF. Looking up the rest from reference TRBV2 and TRBJ2-3 gives the full variable domain: EPEVTQTPSHQVTQMGQEVILRCVPISNHLYFYWYRQILGQKVEFLVSFYNNEISEKSEIFDDQFSVERPDGSNFTLKIRSTKLEDSAMYFCASGQGAADTQYFGPGTRLTVL.

The chain has TRBV27 and TRBJ2-3; 7 positions match TRBD2. Germline V CDR1 and CDR2: MNHEY, SMNVEV (reference sequence). Trimming took 1 base from V and 3 from J; bases not matched to a gene: 1. The CDR3 spans 14 residues. CDR3 DNA sequence: TGTGCCAGCAGTTTATGGGGGGGTACAGATACGCAGTATTTT. It codes for CASSLWGGTDTQYF.

V usage is TRBV27 and J usage is TRBJ2-2; a weak D match, TRBD2 (5 bases). The CDR3 contains 14 residues. V was cut by 0 bases and J by 3 bases, with 5 bases left in between. Germline values: CDR1 MNHEY, CDR2 SMNVEV (reference sequence). The CDR3 sequence: CASSLSGDTGELFF. The CDR3 nucleotides read TGTGCCAGCAGTTTATCCGGGGACACCGGGGAGCTGTTTTTT.